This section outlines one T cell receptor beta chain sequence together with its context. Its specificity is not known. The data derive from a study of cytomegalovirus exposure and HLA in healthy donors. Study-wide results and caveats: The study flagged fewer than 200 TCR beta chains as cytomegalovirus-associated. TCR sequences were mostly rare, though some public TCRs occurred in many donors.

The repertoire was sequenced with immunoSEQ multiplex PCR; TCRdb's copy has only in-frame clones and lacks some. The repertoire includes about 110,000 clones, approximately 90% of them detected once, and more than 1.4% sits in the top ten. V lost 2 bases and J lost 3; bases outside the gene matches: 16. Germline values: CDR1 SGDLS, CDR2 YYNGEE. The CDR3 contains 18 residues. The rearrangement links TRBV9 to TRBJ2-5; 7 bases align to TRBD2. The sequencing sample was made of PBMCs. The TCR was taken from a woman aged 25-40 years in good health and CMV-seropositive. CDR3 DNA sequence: TGTGCCAGCAGCGTCGACCCCCTCGGGAGCGGGAAAAAAGAGACCCAGTACTTC. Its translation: CASSVDPLGSGKKETQYF.